The 9 T cell receptor beta chains reported below all come from one sample, sequenced in a study of CD8+CD57+ T cells in acquired aplastic anemia. TCR beta VDJ combinations and CDR3 sequences were profiled from genomic DNA. TCRdb recomputed calls from the reads with MiXCR, one row per CDR3 protein. The sample consists of some 200,000 distinct CDR3 sequences, over 40% of them appearing once. Selection for sequencing was limited to patients who had shown CD8+CD57+ cell expansion by flow cytometry. Sequenced sample: sorted CD4+, CD8+, or CD8+CD57+ T cells (not recorded which) from PBMCs. The receptor source for this set is a human donor with aplastic anemia.

This clonotype came up many times. The chain combines TRBV12-3 or TRBV12-4 with TRBJ2-2; possibly TRBD1 or TRBD2 for D (5 bases each). This CDR3 spans 14 amino acids. V lost 6 bases and J 2 bases, leaving 10 bases between the germline ends. As DNA, the CDR3 is TGTGCCAGCAGACCGGGGACCAACACCGGGGAGCTGTTTTTT. Amino acids: CASRPGTNTGELFF.

The chain employs TRBV7-9 and TRBJ1-2; 10 bases match TRBD1. V lost 5 bases, J lost 12 bases, and 12 bases stayed unmatched. The CDR3 covers 14 residues. Looked up from germline, CDR1 is SEHNR and CDR2 is FQNEAQ (reference sequence). The CDR3 bases are TGTGCCAGCAGCACCCCGGACAGGGGGACTGGAAACACCTTC. This gives the protein CASSTPDRGTGNTF.

The J gene is TRBJ2-3, the V gene TRBV20-1, with 14 bases matching TRBD2. The CDR3 is made up of 15 amino acids. Germline-derived CDR1 and CDR2 are DFQATT and SNEGSKA (reference sequence). Germline trimming cut 5 bases from V and 6 bases from J; bases unmatched to any gene: 7. The CDR3 reads CSASSTSGGADTQYF. The CDR3 DNA reads TGCAGTGCTTCCTCGACTAGCGGGGGGGCGGATACGCAGTATTTT.

CDR3 sequence (DNA): TGTGCCAGCAGTTTTCAACCCTATAATTCACCCCTCCACTTT. Translating gives CASSFQPYNSPLHF. The rearrangement uses TRBV12-3 or TRBV12-4 and TRBJ1-6; D unresolved. The CDR3 runs to 14 residues. V was pared by 3 bases and J by 2 bases, with 5 bases between.

This clonotype was counted ten times or more. The V and J genes are TRBV10-2 and TRBJ2-2; 8 bases are shared with TRBD1. CDR1 is WSHSY, CDR2 SAAADI, per germline. V shed 4 bases, J shed 5 bases, and the junction held 3 bases outside the gene matches. The CDR3 has 14 amino acids. The CDR3 DNA reads TGCGCCAGCAGTGCCACAGGGGGAACCGGGGAGCTGTTTTTT. Translating gives CASSATGGTGELFF.

The chain is built from TRBV19 and TRBJ1-5; perhaps TRBD1 as D (6 bases). This CDR3 comprises 18 residues. V shed 9 bases and J shed 5 bases, with 29 bases lying between them. CDR1 and CDR2 (germline): LNHDA, SQIVND (reference sequence). CDR3 sequence reads: CASLPTRGDLSPDQPQHF. The CDR3 DNA reads as TGTGCCAGCCTGCCGACTAGGGGGGATCTCTCTCCGGATCAGCCCCAGCATTTT.

About this clonotype: Since a much larger clone is just one base distant, this may be a read error. This rearrangement joins TRBV19 to TRBJ1-4; D is undetermined. This CDR3 contains 15 residues. In germline, CDR1 is LNHDA, CDR2 SQIVND (reference sequence). Trimming removed 3 bases at V and 7 bases at J, with 15 bases between. The CDR3 DNA reads TGTGCCAGTAGTATGGAGTTGATGGGTGGTGAAAAACTGTTTTTT. This gives the protein CASSMELMGGEKLFF.

This clonotype was counted many times. The V call is TRBV5-4, the J call TRBJ2-3; tentative D call: TRBD2 (6 bases). Trimming took off 4 bases at V and 1 base at J, with 13 bases between the two ends. Germline V gene data show CDR1 as SGHNT and CDR2 as YYREEE (reference sequence). CDR3 length: 15 residues. CDR3 in DNA: TGTGCCAGCAGCCCCGGGACTTCCCGCACAGATACGCAGTATTTT. Protein product: CASSPGTSRTDTQYF.

V gene TRBV3-1 combines with J gene TRBJ2-5; no firm D call. The germline gives CDR1 LGHDT, CDR2 YNNKEL (reference sequence). This CDR3 is built from 13 residues. The ends were cut back, 1 base at V and 3 bases at J, with 6 bases in the middle. The CDR3 region is CASSQVEKETQYF. CDR3 in DNA: TGTGCCAGCAGCCAAGTTGAGAAAGAGACCCAGTACTTC.